The next 23 T cell receptor beta chains were all read from a single sample in a study of blood T cell repertoires in COVID-19. Libraries were prepared by immunoSEQ multiplex PCR; TCRdb keeps only in-frame clonotypes and omits some of them. Among more than 150,000 clones listed, 80% to 90% were seen once. Sequencing was carried out using peripheral blood. The receptors originated from a woman of 80 years or more with COVID-19, enrolled during active disease.

The rearrangement joins TRBV19 to TRBJ2-2; TRBD1 might be the D (6 bases). This CDR3 contains 14 residues. The germline V gene encodes CDR1 LNHDA and CDR2 SQIVND (reference sequence). Trimming removed 8 bases at V and 2 bases at J, with 12 bases between. The CDR3 loop reads CASADRLNTGELFF. The CDR3 DNA reads as TGTGCCAGTGCGGACAGATTAAACACCGGGGAGCTGTTTTTT. The whole variable domain, remainder taken from reference TRBV19 and TRBJ2-2, is DGGITQSPKYLFRKEGQNVTLSCEQNLNHDAMYWYRQDPGQGLRLIYYSQIVNDFQKGDIAEGYSVSREKKESFPLTVTSAQKNPTAFYLCASADRLNTGELFFGEGSRLTVL.

The gene calls are TRBV19 and TRBJ2-1, with 10 nucleotides matching TRBD2. Trimming cost V 2 bases and J 9 bases; bases outside gene matches: 7. The CDR3 has 15 residues. Germline lookup yields CDR1 LNHDA and CDR2 SQIVND (reference sequence). CDR3 loop: CASSISSGSLSEQFF. Here the CDR3 DNA reads TGTGCCAGTAGTATATCTAGCGGGAGCCTCTCTGAGCAGTTCTTC.

The chain employs TRBV12-3 or TRBV12-4 and TRBJ1-5; D gene ambiguous. Trimming removed 8 bases from V and 6 bases from J, with 14 bases in between. This CDR3 comprises 13 residues. CDR3 sequence: CASRKTAGQPQHF. CDR3 DNA sequence: TGTGCCAGCCGAAAAACAGCAGGTCAGCCCCAGCATTTT.

This clone was seen a few times. The chain joins TRBV28 to TRBJ2-7, with a weak D call TRBD2 (6 bases). Trimming took off 4 bases at V and 4 bases at J, with 14 bases between the two ends. CDR1 is MDHEN and CDR2 is SYDVKM in the germline V gene. The CDR3 has 14 amino acids. CDR3 bases: TGTGCCAGCAGTTCACCGGGACTCGGGTACGAGCAGTACTTC. This sequence encodes CASSSPGLGYEQYF.

This chain uses TRBV3-1 (or the pseudogene TRBV3-2) with TRBJ2-2; 7 positions agree with TRBD1. The junction had 8 bases not matched to a gene; V was cut back by 0 bases and J by 4 bases. There are 17 residues in the CDR3. Germline values: CDR1 LGHDT, CDR2 YNNKEL (reference sequence). The CDR3 coding sequence is TGTGCCAGCAGCCAAGATAAGAGGGGGCGGATCACCGGGGAGCTGTTTTTT. Translated, it gives CASSQDKRGRITGELFF.

The chain links TRBV27 to TRBJ1-2; 7 bases match TRBD1. CDR3 length: 14 residues. V shed 3 bases, J shed 7 bases, and the junction held 8 bases outside the gene matches. The germline V gene encodes CDR1 MNHEY and CDR2 SMNVEV (reference sequence). Here the CDR3 reads CASSFRGTAIGYTF. The CDR3 coding sequence is TGTGCCAGCAGTTTCCGTGGGACAGCCATTGGCTACACCTTC.

This sequence joins TRBV7-6 and TRBJ1-2, with 7 bases matching TRBD1. The V gene end was trimmed by 5 bases and the J gene end by 1 base; junction bases not matched to a gene: 4. This CDR3 region has 14 residues. Germline assignment: CDR1 SGHVS and CDR2 FNYEAQ. The CDR3 sequence: CASSGGQINYGYTF. For the CDR3, the DNA is TGTGCCAGCAGCGGGGGACAGATTAACTATGGCTACACCTTC.

The chain links TRBV11-1 to TRBJ2-5, with 10 bases that match TRBD1. The V segment lost 4 bases and the J segment 4 bases; nucleotides outside the gene matches: 3. The CDR3 spans 14 residues. CDR1 is SGHAT and CDR2 is FQDESV in the germline V gene (reference sequence). CDR3 region: CASSSTGGPETQYF. In nucleotides, the CDR3 is TGTGCCAGCAGCTCGACAGGGGGCCCAGAGACCCAGTACTTC.

The rearrangement links TRBV5-6 to TRBJ2-2; D unclear. The CDR3 sequence is 13 residues long. V shed 1 base and J shed 9 bases, with 10 bases lying between them. The germline gives CDR1 SGHDT, CDR2 YYEEEE. DNA of the CDR3: TGTGCCAGCAGCTTGCCGAACCCTAGGGAGCTGTTTTTT. Translated, it gives CASSLPNPRELFF.

The rearrangement uses TRBV7-9 and TRBJ2-3; 10 bases line up with TRBD2. CDR1 is SEHNR and CDR2 is FQNEAQ in the germline V gene (reference sequence). The CDR3 covers 17 residues. V lost 0 bases, J lost 4 bases, and 7 bases stayed unmatched. The CDR3 sequence: CASSLAGLAGGSDTQYF. The CDR3 region has the DNA TGTGCCAGCAGCTTAGCGGGTTTAGCGGGAGGTTCAGATACGCAGTATTTT.

V usage is TRBV9 and J usage is TRBJ2-3; TRBD2 matches 9 bases. Looked up from germline, CDR1 is SGDLS and CDR2 is YYNGEE. The J segment lost 3 bases and the V segment lost 0 bases, leaving 2 bases of the junction unmatched. CDR3 length: 15 residues. The CDR3 sequence: CASSVGSGGTDTQYF. CDR3 bases: TGTGCCAGCAGCGTAGGTAGCGGGGGAACAGATACGCAGTATTTT.

The chain carries TRBV9 and TRBJ2-5; D remains ambiguous. CDR3 size: 14 residues. Trimming removed 0 bases from V and 4 bases from J, with 10 bases in between. Per the germline V gene, CDR1 is SGDLS and CDR2 is YYNGEE. The DNA for the CDR3 is TGTGCCAGCAGCGTAGAACCGGGTGGAGAGACCCAGTACTTC. Its translation is CASSVEPGGETQYF.

This clone was seen just once. The V and J genes are TRBV30 and TRBJ2-7; D is unresolved. This CDR3 is built from 12 residues. Trimming cost V 2 bases and J 3 bases, with 8 bases left between them. CDR1 is GTSNPN and CDR2 is SVGIG in the germline V gene (reference sequence). The CDR3 nucleotides are TGTGCCTGGAGTATCTCAGACTACGAGCAGTACTTC. This codes for CAWSISDYEQYF.

The genes are TRBV30 and TRBJ1-2; D gene uncertain. There are 11 residues in the CDR3. V was cut by 2 bases and J by 6 bases, with 7 bases left in between. Germline V gene sequence: CDR1 GTSNPN, CDR2 SVGIG (reference sequence). Here the CDR3 DNA reads TGTGCCTGGAGTCCGGGGAATGGCTACACCTTC. This gives the protein CAWSPGNGYTF.

This clone was counted a single time. CDR3 loop: CASRLADTYNEQFF. The CDR3 nucleotides are TGTGCCAGCAGACTAGCGGACACCTACAATGAGCAGTTCTTC. The chain has TRBV7-9 and TRBJ2-1, with 8 bases identical to TRBD2. The CDR3 runs 14 residues. In germline, CDR1 is SEHNR, CDR2 FQNEAQ (reference sequence). The V and J ends lost 6 bases and 2 bases, in that order; junction bases with no gene match: 3.

The chain has TRBV19 and TRBJ1-5; TRBD1 aligns across 9 bases. The CDR3 length is 15 residues. From germline, CDR1 is LNHDA and CDR2 SQIVND (reference sequence). J lost 6 bases, V lost 6 bases, and 9 bases had no gene match. CDR3 region: CASSKSRDRVQPQHF. The CDR3 DNA reads as TGTGCCAGTAGCAAGTCCCGGGACAGGGTTCAGCCCCAGCATTTT.

V usage is TRBV15 and J usage is TRBJ2-7, with no clear D. The CDR3 is made up of 14 amino acids. V lost 0 bases and J lost 2, with 8 bases in between. Germline V gene data show CDR1 as LNHNV and CDR2 as YYDKDF (reference sequence). The CDR3 spells CATSRDHAAYEQYF. The CDR3, as DNA: TGTGCCACCAGCAGAGATCACGCAGCCTACGAGCAGTACTTC.

V gene TRBV5-3 combines with J gene TRBJ2-7; TRBD1 aligns across 9 bases. TRBV5-3 is an ORF; its function is uncertain. The CDR3 runs to 14 residues. V dropped 3 bases and J dropped 5; count of bases not matched to a gene: 6. CDR3 residues: CARSSGQGRHEQYF. CDR3 nucleotides: TGTGCCAGAAGCTCCGGACAGGGGAGACACGAGCAGTACTTC.

The CDR3 coding sequence is TGTGCCAGCAGCGGAGGGACTAGCGGGGCCTACAATGAGCAGTTCTTC. Encoded protein: CASSGGTSGAYNEQFF. The J gene is TRBJ2-1, the V gene TRBV7-9; 13 bases align to TRBD2. The ends lost 5 bases at V and 2 bases at J; junction bases unmatched: 3. The CDR3 is made up of 16 amino acids. Germline V gives CDR1 SEHNR, CDR2 FQNEAQ (reference sequence).

This clone was detected only a few times. The chain joins TRBV28 to TRBJ1-2, with TRBD1 as a possible D gene (6 bases). Trimming cost V 8 bases and J 0 bases, with 19 bases left between them. This CDR3 has 16 residues. The V gene's germline CDR1 is MDHEN and CDR2 SYDVKM. The CDR3 reads CASAPTSGGANYGYTF. CDR3 DNA: TGTGCCAGCGCCCCGACCTCGGGGGGCGCTAACTATGGCTACACCTTC.

The chain employs TRBV19 and TRBJ1-2, with 8 bases lining up with TRBD1. This CDR3 has 15 amino acids. The germline CDR1 and CDR2 sequences are LNHDA and SQIVND (reference sequence). V gave up 5 bases and J gave up 4 bases; unmatched junction bases: 9. For the CDR3, the DNA is TGTGCCAGTAGTCCCAGCCGGGACAGGTCCTATGGCTACACCTTC. The encoded protein is CASSPSRDRSYGYTF.

The chain couples TRBV5-1 to TRBJ2-3, with 14 nucleotides matching TRBD2. V shed 4 bases and J 4 bases; nucleotides not matched to a gene: 5. The CDR3 runs 16 residues. Germline-derived CDR1 and CDR2 are SGHRS and YFSETQ. The CDR3 DNA reads TGCGCCAGCAGCGCGACTAGCGGGGGGGCCGCAGATACGCAGTATTTT. Translating it yields CASSATSGGAADTQYF. Drawing the rest from reference TRBV5-1 and TRBJ2-3, the complete variable domain is KAGVTQTPRYLIKTRGQQVTLSCSPISGHRSVSWYQQTPGQGLQFLFEYFSETQRNKGNFPGRFSGRQFSNSRSEMNVSTLELGDSALYLCASSATSGGAADTQYFGPGTRLTVL.

The rearrangement joins TRBV28 to TRBJ1-2, with a weak D call TRBD1 (6 bases). The CDR3 loop spans 15 amino acids. Trimming stripped 10 bases from V and 7 bases from J, with 25 bases between. In germline, CDR1 is MDHEN, CDR2 SYDVKM. CDR3 sequence: CATALRGRGLGGYTF. The CDR3 DNA is TGTGCCACGGCCCTACGAGGCAGGGGCTTAGGTGGCTACACCTTC.